This is a list of T cell receptor beta chains from one sample in a study of blood T cell repertoires in COVID-19. Profiled with immunoSEQ multiplex PCR; TCRdb holds only in-frame clones, not every one. The table lists just under 90,000 clones, 85% to 95% of them singletons, with less than 2% in the top ten. The material sequenced was peripheral blood. These receptors originate from a man in his 60s with acute or convalescent COVID-19. Both conserved end residues are part of each CDR3. Fields, in order: clone size, D gene, V gene, J gene, CDR3 protein, CDR3 DNA. The D gene is left open where the match is weak. Clone size is not always given. Where it is, it says once, few, many or a class for expanded clones.

size: once
D: TRBD1
V: TRBV6-5
J: TRBJ1-4
CDR3: CASSTRTGGSEKLFF
DNA: TGTGCCAGCAGTACCCGGACAGGGGGCAGTGAAAAACTGTTTTTT

size: NA
D: TRBD1
V: TRBV11-3
J: TRBJ2-7
CDR3: CASSLGNRGNYEQYF
DNA: TGTGCCAGCAGCTTAGGAAACAGGGGGAACTACGAGCAGTACTTC

size: NA
D: NA
V: TRBV6-6
J: TRBJ1-1
CDR3: CASSYMTVFFF
DNA: TGTGCCAGCAGTTACATGACAGTTTTTTTCTTT

size: NA
D: NA
V: TRBV7-2
J: TRBJ1-2
CDR3: CASSLLGGEGYGYTF
DNA: TGTGCCAGCAGCTTACTAGGGGGGGAGGGCTATGGCTACACCTTC

size: once
D: NA
V: TRBV9
J: TRBJ1-2
CDR3: CASSVDPQGSNYGYTF
DNA: TGTGCCAGCAGCGTAGACCCCCAGGGGTCTAACTATGGCTACACCTTC

size: NA
D: TRBD1
V: TRBV5-4
J: TRBJ2-5
CDR3: CASSSDRVETQYF
DNA: TGTGCCAGCAGCTCCGACAGGGTAGAGACCCAGTACTTC

size: NA
D: NA
V: TRBV4-2
J: TRBJ2-6
CDR3: CASSSLSSGANVLTF
DNA: TGTGCCAGCAGCTCCCTTTCCTCTGGGGCCAACGTCCTGACTTTC

size: once
D: TRBD2
V: TRBV11-3
J: TRBJ2-1
CDR3: CASSLTSGINNEQFF
DNA: TGTGCCAGCAGCTTAACTAGCGGGATCAACAATGAGCAGTTCTTC

size: NA
D: TRBD1
V: TRBV19
J: TRBJ2-7
CDR3: CASSILPGQGDNEQYF
DNA: TGTGCCAGTAGTATACTCCCCGGACAGGGTGATAACGAGCAGTACTTC

size: NA
D: TRBD1
V: TRBV19
J: TRBJ1-1
CDR3: CASSRTGEENTEAFF
DNA: TGTGCCAGTAGTCGGACAGGGGAAGAGAACACTGAAGCTTTCTTT

size: NA
D: TRBD1
V: TRBV11-1
J: TRBJ2-1
CDR3: CASSSGQGGTYNEQFF
DNA: TGTGCCAGCAGCTCGGGACAGGGAGGGACCTACAATGAGCAGTTCTTC

size: NA
D: TRBD2
V: TRBV9
J: TRBJ2-5
CDR3: CASSVGSASGRRETQYF
DNA: TGTGCCAGCAGCGTAGGTTCGGCTAGCGGGAGACGCGAGACCCAGTACTTC

size: NA
D: NA
V: TRBV28
J: TRBJ1-2
CDR3: CASTPSGNYGYTF
DNA: TGTGCCAGCACCCCGTCAGGGAACTATGGCTACACCTTC

size: NA
D: NA
V: TRBV30
J: TRBJ2-5
CDR3: CAWNAGDGRYQETQYF
DNA: TGTGCCTGGAACGCAGGGGACGGTCGTTACCAAGAGACCCAGTACTTC

size: NA
D: TRBD2
V: TRBV14
J: TRBJ2-1
CDR3: CASSLDSSGRAHHNEQFF
DNA: TGTGCCAGCAGCCTCGACTCTAGCGGGAGGGCCCACCACAATGAGCAGTTCTTC

size: NA
D: NA
V: TRBV7-8
J: TRBJ2-1
CDR3: CASSPFNEQFF
DNA: TGTGCCAGCAGCCCATTCAATGAGCAGTTCTTC

size: NA
D: TRBD1
V: TRBV5-6
J: TRBJ2-5
CDR3: CASSYRGQETQYF
DNA: TGTGCCAGCAGCTACAGGGGGCAAGAGACCCAGTACTTC

size: NA
D: TRBD2
V: TRBV6-5
J: TRBJ2-5
CDR3: CASSYSGRAAETQYF
DNA: TGTGCCAGCAGTTACTCTGGGAGGGCGGCAGAGACCCAGTACTTC

size: NA
D: NA
V: TRBV6-5
J: TRBJ1-5
CDR3: CASRRGDQPQHF
DNA: TGTGCCAGCAGGCGGGGGGACCAGCCCCAGCATTTT

size: NA
D: NA
V: TRBV6-5
J: TRBJ1-6
CDR3: CASKTGRGDSPLHF
DNA: TGTGCCAGCAAGACCGGGAGGGGGGATTCACCCCTCCACTTT

size: NA
D: NA
V: TRBV28
J: TRBJ2-7
CDR3: CASSSSAYEQYF
DNA: TGTGCCAGCAGTTCTTCAGCCTACGAGCAGTACTTC

size: once
D: TRBD1
V: TRBV19
J: TRBJ2-7
CDR3: CASSRDRGEYEQYF
DNA: TGTGCCAGTAGTCGAGACAGGGGAGAATACGAGCAGTACTTC

size: NA
D: TRBD1
V: TRBV4-3
J: TRBJ2-5
CDR3: CASSQGPPGGSFETQYF
DNA: TGCGCCAGCAGCCAAGGCCCTCCAGGGGGCTCGTTTGAGACCCAGTACTTC

size: NA
D: NA
V: TRBV9
J: TRBJ2-1
CDR3: CASSVGFSSSYNEQFF
DNA: TGTGCCAGCAGCGTAGGGTTCTCGAGCTCCTACAATGAGCAGTTCTTC

size: NA
D: NA
V: TRBV2
J: TRBJ2-5
CDR3: CASSEDYVKGETQYF
DNA: TGTGCCAGCAGTGAAGATTACGTAAAGGGGGAGACCCAGTACTTC

size: few
D: TRBD2
V: TRBV14
J: TRBJ2-7
CDR3: CASSPLSGRAFEQYF
DNA: TGTGCCAGCAGCCCGCTTAGCGGGAGGGCCTTCGAGCAGTACTTC

size: NA
D: TRBD2
V: TRBV7-3
J: TRBJ2-1
CDR3: CASSLGVNPGLAGANEQFF
DNA: TGTGCCAGCAGCTTAGGAGTAAATCCCGGACTAGCGGGAGCGAATGAGCAGTTCTTC

size: NA
D: NA
V: TRBV15
J: TRBJ2-1
CDR3: CATSRDLPSSYNEQFF
DNA: TGTGCCACCAGCAGAGACTTACCGAGCTCCTACAATGAGCAGTTCTTC

size: once
D: TRBD2
V: TRBV6-5
J: TRBJ2-3
CDR3: CASRLAGSTDTQYF
DNA: TGTGCCAGCAGGCTAGCGGGAAGCACAGATACGCAGTATTTT

size: NA
D: NA
V: TRBV3-1/TRBV3-2
J: TRBJ1-6
CDR3: CASSRGGGTNSPLHF
DNA: TGTGCCAGCAGCCGTGGAGGCGGTACCAATTCACCCCTCCACTTT

size: NA
D: TRBD1
V: TRBV10-3
J: TRBJ1-1
CDR3: CAISPGQGYAEAFF
DNA: TGTGCCATCTCCCCGGGACAGGGTTACGCTGAAGCTTTCTTT

size: once
D: NA
V: TRBV4-3
J: TRBJ1-1
CDR3: CASSLRGSTEAFF
DNA: TGCGCCAGCAGCCTTCGGGGGAGTACTGAAGCTTTCTTT

size: NA
D: TRBD2
V: TRBV19
J: TRBJ2-3
CDR3: CASSKLAGGLGRTDTQYF
DNA: TGTGCCAGTAGTAAACTAGCGGGAGGGCTAGGGCGCACAGATACGCAGTATTTT

size: NA
D: NA
V: TRBV11-3
J: TRBJ2-5
CDR3: CASSLEQGQETQYF
DNA: TGTGCCAGCAGCTTAGAACAGGGTCAAGAGACCCAGTACTTC

size: NA
D: TRBD1
V: TRBV7-2
J: TRBJ1-1
CDR3: CASSLGQFNTEAFF
DNA: TGTGCCAGCAGCTTGGGACAGTTCAACACTGAAGCTTTCTTT

size: few
D: TRBD1
V: TRBV5-1
J: TRBJ2-7
CDR3: CASSLSRPGTGGSYEQYF
DNA: TGCGCCAGCAGCTTGAGCCGGCCCGGGACAGGGGGATCCTACGAGCAGTACTTC

size: NA
D: NA
V: TRBV2
J: TRBJ2-2
CDR3: CASNKGRTGELFF
DNA: TGTGCCAGCAACAAAGGGAGGACCGGGGAGCTGTTTTTT

size: NA
D: TRBD1
V: TRBV15
J: TRBJ2-5
CDR3: CATSREGGAETQYF
DNA: TGTGCCACCAGCAGAGAAGGGGGCGCGGAGACCCAGTACTTC

size: NA
D: NA
V: TRBV3-1/TRBV3-2
J: TRBJ2-1
CDR3: CASREMGGNLNEQFF
DNA: TGTGCCAGCAGGGAAATGGGGGGAAACCTCAATGAGCAGTTCTTC

size: NA
D: TRBD1
V: TRBV24-1
J: TRBJ2-2
CDR3: CATSDPTGGFTGELFF
DNA: TGTGCCACCAGTGACCCGACAGGGGGCTTCACCGGGGAGCTGTTTTTT

size: NA
D: NA
V: TRBV2
J: TRBJ2-1
CDR3: CASRLRDNEQFF
DNA: TGTGCCAGCAGACTCAGGGACAATGAGCAGTTCTTC

size: NA
D: NA
V: TRBV29-1
J: TRBJ2-7
CDR3: CSALRGGSPYEQYF
DNA: TGCAGCGCCCTAAGGGGAGGCAGCCCCTACGAGCAGTACTTC

size: NA
D: NA
V: TRBV15
J: TRBJ1-2
CDR3: CATSRDSYYGYTF
DNA: TGTGCCACCAGCAGAGATTCGTACTATGGCTACACCTTC

size: NA
D: NA
V: TRBV6-5
J: TRBJ1-6
CDR3: CASSYPQSLHF
DNA: TGTGCCAGCAGTTACCCCCAGTCCCTCCACTTT

size: NA
D: NA
V: TRBV5-4
J: TRBJ2-5
CDR3: CASSLDFSQETQYF
DNA: TGTGCCAGCAGCTTGGATTTCAGCCAAGAGACCCAGTACTTC

size: NA
D: NA
V: TRBV28
J: TRBJ2-3
CDR3: CASSLSVGADTQYF
DNA: TGTGCCAGCAGTTTGTCGGTTGGAGCAGATACGCAGTATTTT

size: NA
D: TRBD2
V: TRBV28
J: TRBJ2-3
CDR3: CASGLAGGWRDTQYF
DNA: TGTGCCAGCGGCCTAGCGGGAGGTTGGAGAGATACGCAGTATTTT

size: NA
D: TRBD1
V: TRBV4-1
J: TRBJ1-2
CDR3: CASSQESRQGGHGYTF
DNA: TGCGCCAGCAGCCAAGAAAGTAGGCAGGGGGGTCATGGCTACACCTTC

size: NA
D: NA
V: TRBV19
J: TRBJ2-1
CDR3: CASSIAFSYNEQFF
DNA: TGTGCCAGTAGTATAGCGTTTTCCTACAATGAGCAGTTCTTC

size: few
D: TRBD1
V: TRBV7-3
J: TRBJ1-1
CDR3: CASSPGQDTEAFF
DNA: TGTGCCAGCAGCCCGGGACAGGACACTGAAGCTTTCTTT

size: NA
D: NA
V: TRBV19
J: TRBJ1-6
CDR3: CASSIAEGTNSPLHF
DNA: TGTGCCAGTAGTATAGCGGAGGGGACCAATTCACCCCTCCACTTT

size: NA
D: TRBD2
V: TRBV7-2
J: TRBJ2-1
CDR3: CASSPGRTSGSNEQFF
DNA: TGTGCCAGCAGCCCTGGCCGGACTAGCGGGAGCAATGAGCAGTTCTTC

size: NA
D: TRBD2
V: TRBV5-1
J: TRBJ2-1
CDR3: CASSQSRASGSMNEQFF
DNA: TGCGCCAGCAGCCAATCACGCGCTAGCGGGAGTATGAATGAGCAGTTCTTC

size: NA
D: TRBD1
V: TRBV14
J: TRBJ2-5
CDR3: CASSHPRGHGGRLQETQYF
DNA: TGTGCCAGCAGCCATCCCAGGGGGCACGGAGGACGACTACAAGAGACCCAGTACTTC

size: NA
D: TRBD1
V: TRBV4-3
J: TRBJ2-1
CDR3: CASSQEWTGDYNEQFF
DNA: TGCGCCAGCAGCCAAGAATGGACAGGGGATTACAATGAGCAGTTCTTC

size: NA
D: TRBD1
V: TRBV5-5
J: TRBJ1-2
CDR3: CASSWTGQGYGYTF
DNA: TGTGCCAGCAGCTGGACGGGACAGGGCTATGGCTACACCTTC

size: NA
D: TRBD1
V: TRBV19
J: TRBJ1-5
CDR3: CASRPTGGFEPQHF
DNA: TGTGCCAGTAGACCGACAGGGGGCTTTGAGCCCCAGCATTTT